This note documents a single T cell receptor (beta chain) sequence. This sample stems from a study of blood T cell repertoires in COVID-19. Study as a whole: Whether acute or convalescent, the COVID-19 samples came from the United States, Italy and Spain. The cDNA or gDNA used as material had been derived from T cells, B-cell-depleted T cells, or PBMCs.

V was shortened by 8 bases and J by 10 bases, with 26 bases between the two germline ends. The length of the CDR3 is 15 residues. CDR1 is SQVTM and CDR2 is ANQGSEA in the germline V gene. Patients of the Seattle cohort, enrolled during active infection, were followed longitudinally. Assay used: immunoSEQ multiplex PCR; TCRdb lists only in-frame clones, some missing. In the table there are 100,000 or so clones, around 87% of which are singletons. Sequences were obtained from peripheral blood. The receptor comes from a woman aged 45-65 years with COVID-19, enrolled during active disease. The V and J genes are TRBV29-1 and TRBJ1-4, with D unresolved. The CDR3 region is CSISPDVGPGGKLFF. DNA of the CDR3: TGCAGCATATCCCCCGATGTGGGTCCCGGAGGAAAACTGTTTTTT.